The 5 T cell receptor beta chains below were found in one sample sequenced in a study of cytomegalovirus exposure and HLA in healthy donors. The table came from immunoSEQ multiplex PCR; TCRdb's copy has only in-frame clones and leaves some out. Among 90,000 to 110,000 clones listed, 86% were seen once. What was sequenced was PBMCs. These receptor sequences come from a woman younger than 35 in good health and CMV-seropositive.

This rearrangement joins TRBV7-3 to TRBJ2-6, with 7 bases matching TRBD2. CDR3 size: 18 residues. The V and J ends lost 2 bases and 1 base, in that order; junction bases with no gene match: 8. Germline loops: CDR1 SGHTA, CDR2 FQGTGA. The CDR3 region has the DNA TGTGCCAGCAGCTTACTGGCTAGCGGTTTGTCTGGGGCCAACGTCCTGACTTTC. It encodes CASSLLASGLSGANVLTF.

As to this clone: A junction boundary mismatches the germline segment, possibly from a read error. The chain uses TRBV5-6 and TRBJ2-1; TRBD2 is a possible D gene (5 bases). The length of the CDR3 is 14 residues. Germline V gene lookup returns CDR1 SGHDT and CDR2 YYEEEE. As DNA, the CDR3 is TGTGCCAGCAGCTTTCAAATAATCGGGAATGGGCAGTTCTTC. Translated: CASSFQIIGNGQFF.

Of note for this clone: A far larger clone differs by one base, so this is likely a read error. The gene calls are TRBV9 and TRBJ1-2; D is unclear. V was trimmed by 3 bases and J by 4 bases, leaving 4 bases between them. Germline lookup yields CDR1 SGDLS and CDR2 YYNGEE. CDR3 length equals 11 residues. The CDR3 coding sequence is TGTGCCAGCAGCGACAGCTATGGCTACACCTTC. It translates to CASSDSYGYTF.

The chain has TRBV10-1 and TRBJ2-1; 13 bases fit TRBD2. After removal of 2 bases from V and 7 bases from J, the junction contained 8 bases not matched to a gene. Germline V CDR1 and CDR2: WNHNN, SYGVQD (reference sequence). CDR3 length equals 17 residues. The CDR3 DNA sequence: TGCGCCAGCAGTGAGAAACTAGCGGGGGGGCCGAGGAATGAGCAGTTCTTC. Translation: CASSEKLAGGPRNEQFF.

The rearrangement uses TRBV30 and TRBJ1-1; D call uncertain. Germline V CDR1 and CDR2: GTSNPN, SVGIG (reference sequence). This CDR3 spans 13 amino acids. Trimming cost V 4 bases and J 4 bases, with 13 bases left between them. The DNA for the CDR3 is TGTGCCTGGAAGGGAGACGGATTCACTGAAGCTTTCTTT. Translation: CAWKGDGFTEAFF.